These 31 T cell receptor beta chains share one sample of origin, sequenced in a study of beta chain features in type 1 diabetes. Findings of the study overall: Shortening that was moderate but significant affected the TCRB CDR3s of Type 1 diabetes patients in all four CD4+ subsets.

These receptors lack a known antigen. Expressed TCRB transcripts were sequenced because the isolated RNA had all been reverse transcribed beforehand. Measured with immunoSEQ multiplex PCR; TCRdb has only the in-frame clones, and not every one. The profile shows approximately 50,000 clones, under 75% of them singletons. Material for sequencing was stem cell memory CD4+ T cells from blood. All receptors derive from a woman in her 30s with type 1 diabetes.

The rearrangement joins TRBV18 to TRBJ2-1, with a weak D call TRBD2 (7 bases). Trimming removed 1 base at V and 4 bases at J, with 11 bases between. The CDR3 runs to 15 residues. Germline CDR1 and CDR2: KGHSH and LQKENI. CDR3 in amino acids: CASSPQGGRYNEQFF. The CDR3 DNA reads TGTGCCAGCTCACCACAGGGGGGGAGATACAATGAGCAGTTCTTC.

The rearrangement joins TRBV20-1 to TRBJ2-7; D remains ambiguous. Germline values: CDR1 DFQATT, CDR2 SNEGSKA (reference sequence). Trimming pared 0 bases from V and 8 bases from J, leaving 8 bases between. CDR3 length: 11 amino acids. The CDR3 nucleotides read TGCAGTGCTAGAGATGCCCACAAGCAGTACTTC. Protein: CSARDAHKQYF.

V and J are TRBV7-9 and TRBJ1-2, with 7 bases matching TRBD1. V was pared by 5 bases and J by 6 bases, with 9 bases of the junction left unmatched. This CDR3 spans 14 amino acids. Germline assignment: CDR1 SEHNR and CDR2 FQNEAQ (reference sequence). The CDR3 coding sequence is TGTGCCAGCAGCATTACCGGGACAGCGGATGGCTACACCTTC. Translating it yields CASSITGTADGYTF.

The chain uses TRBV12-5 and TRBJ1-1; TRBD1 might be the D (5 bases). The CDR3 loop spans 12 amino acids. From germline, CDR1 is LGHNT and CDR2 FRNRAP. V lost 4 bases and J lost 10, with 13 bases in between. CDR3 DNA sequence: TGTGCTAGTGGTTCCTCCCAGGGTAGAGCTTTCTTT. This translates into CASGSSQGRAFF. Supplemented by reference TRBV12-5 and TRBJ1-1, the full variable domain reads DARVTQTPRHKVTEMGQEVTMRCQPILGHNTVFWYRQTMMQGLELLAYFRNRAPLDDSGMPKDRFSAEMPDATLATLKIQPSEPRDSAVYFCASGSSQGRAFFGQGTRLTVV.

V gene TRBV27 combines with J gene TRBJ2-7, with D hard to call. CDR1 MNHEY and CDR2 SMNVEV come from the germline V gene (reference sequence). The CDR3 loop spans 13 amino acids. V was trimmed by 3 bases and J by 1 base, leaving 7 bases between them. CDR3 amino acids: CASSFHGSYEQYF. Written as DNA, the CDR3 is TGTGCCAGCAGTTTTCACGGTTCCTACGAGCAGTACTTC.

This clone was counted once. The V gene is TRBV5-1, the J gene TRBJ1-1; perhaps TRBD1 as D (6 bases). The ends were cut back, 1 base at V and 3 bases at J, with 10 bases in the middle. Germline CDR1 is SGHRS and CDR2 is YFSETQ. The CDR3 is 14 amino acids. The CDR3 reads CASSLLGADTEAFF. In nucleotides, the CDR3 is TGCGCCAGCAGCTTGCTGGGGGCGGACACTGAAGCTTTCTTT. The entire variable domain, with the rest obtained from reference TRBV5-1 and TRBJ1-1, is as follows: KAGVTQTPRYLIKTRGQQVTLSCSPISGHRSVSWYQQTPGQGLQFLFEYFSETQRNKGNFPGRFSGRQFSNSRSEMNVSTLELGDSALYLCASSLLGADTEAFFGQGTRLTVV.

This clone has more than one count but fewer than ten. The V gene is TRBV7-9, the J gene TRBJ2-4, with no clear D. The CDR3 has 14 residues. V lost 2 bases to trimming and J lost 0 bases, with 5 bases between them. CDR1 and CDR2 from the germline V gene are SEHNR and FQNEAQ (reference sequence). The CDR3 sequence is CASSLSLAKNIQYF. The CDR3, as DNA: TGTGCCAGCAGCTTATCCTTAGCCAAAAACATTCAGTACTTC.

This chain uses TRBV7-4 with TRBJ2-7, with TRBD1 matching over 9 bases. The trim removed 6 bases at V and 4 bases at J, leaving 13 bases unmatched. The CDR3 loop spans 16 amino acids. Germline CDR1 SGHVT, CDR2 SQSDAQ. The CDR3 loop is CASSSKAGTGIYEQYF. Here the CDR3 DNA reads TGTGCCAGCAGTTCAAAAGCCGGGACAGGGATTTACGAGCAGTACTTC. Drawing the rest from reference TRBV7-4 and TRBJ2-7, the complete variable domain is GAGVSQSPRYKVAKRGRDVALRCDSISGHVTLYWYRQTLGQGSEVLTYSQSDAQRDKSGRPSGRFSAERPERSVSTLKIQRTEQGDSAVYLCASSSKAGTGIYEQYFGPGTRLTVT.

The chain recombines TRBV7-9 with TRBJ2-5; D gene unclear. Germline lookup yields CDR1 SEHNR and CDR2 FQNEAQ (reference sequence). The CDR3 has 14 amino acids. Trimming left V 2 bases short and J 5 bases short, with 12 bases between. CDR3 DNA sequence: TGTGCCAGCAGCTTAAGACTCGACGGCGAGACCCAGTACTTC. It specifies CASSLRLDGETQYF.

The chain combines TRBV27 with TRBJ2-7; 9 bases align to TRBD1. With 2 bases clipped from V and 12 bases from J, the junction kept 5 bases outside the gene matches. CDR1 is MNHEY, CDR2 SMNVEV, per germline (reference sequence). The CDR3 has 12 amino acids. The CDR3 coding sequence is TGTGCCAGCAGTTTACAAGGACAGGGGCTGTACTTC. Translating it yields CASSLQGQGLYF.

V gene TRBV5-1 combines with J gene TRBJ2-1; 13 positions match TRBD2. From germline, CDR1 is SGHRS and CDR2 YFSETQ. With 4 bases clipped from V and 9 bases from J, the junction kept 7 bases outside the gene matches. The CDR3 runs 15 residues. CDR3 nucleotides: TGCGCCAGCAGCACCGGGACTAGCGGGGAGCTTGAGCAGTTCTTC. This gives the protein CASSTGTSGELEQFF.

There are a few counts of this clone. The rearrangement uses TRBV18 and TRBJ1-5, with a weak D call TRBD1 (5 bases). V was shortened by 8 bases and J by 2 bases, with 10 bases between the two germline ends. The CDR3 is made up of 13 amino acids. CDR1 and CDR2 from the germline V gene are KGHSH and LQKENI. The CDR3 region is CASTGGGNQPQHF. The CDR3 nucleotides read TGTGCCAGCACGGGGGGAGGCAATCAGCCCCAGCATTTT.

The chain carries TRBV7-9 and TRBJ1-1; 9 nucleotides align to TRBD1. V lost 7 bases, J lost 0 bases, and 6 bases stayed unmatched. The CDR3 length is 15 residues. Germline V gives CDR1 SEHNR, CDR2 FQNEAQ (reference sequence). The CDR3 here is CASTWGQGMNTEAFF. The CDR3 region has the DNA TGTGCCAGCACCTGGGGACAGGGAATGAACACTGAAGCTTTCTTT. Full variable domain (rest looked up from reference TRBV7-9 and TRBJ1-1): DTGVSQNPRHKITKRGQNVTFRCDPISEHNRLYWYRQTLGQGPEFLTYFQNEAQLEKSRLLSDRFSAERPKGSFSTLEIQRTEQGDSAMYLCASTWGQGMNTEAFFGQGTRLTVV.

The chain combines TRBV25-1 with TRBJ2-2; TRBD1 matches at 7 bases. J lost 1 base, V lost 6 bases, and 2 bases had no gene match. The CDR3 runs to 14 residues. Germline V CDR1 and CDR2: MGHDK, SYGVNS. The CDR3 nucleotides read TGTGCCAGCAGCGACAGGGAGAACACCGGGGAGCTGTTTTTT. Residues: CASSDRENTGELFF.

The chain joins TRBV4-2 to TRBJ2-7, with unresolved D. The V and J ends lost 0 bases and 2 bases respectively, with 8 bases between them. This CDR3 comprises 14 residues. Germline V gene data show CDR1 as LGHNA and CDR2 as YNFKEQ. The chain's CDR3 is CASSQEEQTYEQYF. The CDR3 coding sequence is TGTGCCAGCAGCCAAGAAGAACAGACCTACGAGCAGTACTTC.

This clone came up once. The genes are TRBV6-1 and TRBJ1-2; perhaps TRBD1 as D (5 bases). The CDR3 sequence is 14 residues long. Trimming left V 2 bases short and J 2 bases short, with 9 bases between. Looked up from germline, CDR1 is MNHNS and CDR2 is SASEGT. This CDR3 reads CASSESGDNYGYTF. The CDR3 nucleotides are TGTGCCAGCAGTGAATCGGGGGACAACTATGGCTACACCTTC.

V and J are TRBV5-1 and TRBJ2-7; D remains ambiguous. The CDR3 has 15 amino acids. Germline V gene data show CDR1 as SGHRS and CDR2 as YFSETQ. V was pared by 0 bases and J by 6 bases, with 16 bases between. The CDR3 sequence is CASSLVRSPTGEQYF. CDR3 in DNA: TGCGCCAGCAGCTTGGTACGAAGTCCCACCGGCGAGCAGTACTTC.

Here the CDR3 DNA reads TGCGCCAGCAGTGATTGGAACGGGGGTAGCTCCTACAATGAGCAGTTCTTC. As protein: CASSDWNGGSSYNEQFF. This chain links TRBV10-1 with TRBJ2-1; D may be TRBD2 (6 bases). This CDR3 spans 17 amino acids. Germline V gives CDR1 WNHNN, CDR2 SYGVQD (reference sequence). Between the trimmed V and J ends, which lost 3 bases and 0 bases, there was a span of 15 bases.

The rearrangement links TRBV23-1 to TRBJ2-2; D possibly corresponds to TRBD1 (6 bases). TRBV23-1 is treated as an ORF (open reading frame) with a function not yet certain. V lost 7 bases and J lost 2, with 14 bases in between. This CDR3 has 15 amino acids. The chain's CDR3 is CASTRLQGNTGELFF. The CDR3 bases are TGCGCCAGCACCCGGTTACAGGGCAACACCGGGGAGCTGTTTTTT.

For the CDR3, the DNA is TGTGCCAGCAGCGGACTAGCGGTAGATACGCAGTATTTT. Protein sequence: CASSGLAVDTQYF. The chain joins TRBV9 to TRBJ2-3; 9 bases are shared with TRBD2. J gave up 5 bases and V 3 bases, and 1 base lay outside the gene matches. The CDR3 contains 13 residues. Germline assignment: CDR1 SGDLS and CDR2 YYNGEE.

The rearrangement links TRBV5-4 to TRBJ2-3; 8 nucleotides align to TRBD1. The CDR3 runs to 14 residues. The trim removed 5 bases at V and 4 bases at J, leaving 6 bases unmatched. Germline lookup yields CDR1 SGHNT and CDR2 YYREEE (reference sequence). The CDR3 is CASSRPGGADTQYF. The DNA of the CDR3 is TGTGCCAGCAGTCGGCCAGGGGGCGCAGATACGCAGTATTTT.

The V call is TRBV19, the J call TRBJ2-7; 9 nucleotides align to TRBD1. The CDR3 has 14 residues. The V and J ends lost 7 bases and 2 bases, in that order; junction bases with no gene match: 6. Germline CDR1 LNHDA, CDR2 SQIVND (reference sequence). In nucleotides, the CDR3 is TGTGCCAGTACGGACAGGGGAATACCCTACGAGCAGTACTTC. Translation gives CASTDRGIPYEQYF.

The rearrangement uses TRBV29-1 and TRBJ2-2, with TRBD2 identical over 8 bases. This CDR3 has 14 amino acids. Trimming removed 6 bases from V and 1 base from J; junction bases left unmatched: 4. The germline V gene has CDR1 SQVTM and CDR2 ANQGSEA. The chain's CDR3 is CSVRAGENTGELFF. In DNA form, the CDR3 reads TGCAGCGTGCGAGCGGGAGAGAACACCGGGGAGCTGTTTTTT.

This chain joins TRBV20-1 and TRBJ2-1; D ambiguous. Looked up from germline, CDR1 is DFQATT and CDR2 is SNEGSKA (reference sequence). This CDR3 has 11 amino acids. The V end was cut by 6 bases, the J end by 15 bases, with 18 bases between. The DNA of the CDR3 is TGCAGTGCAATTCGACAAGGTTATCCGTTCTTC. Protein sequence: CSAIRQGYPFF.

CDR3 loop: CATSRARQETQYF. CDR3 DNA: TGTGCCACCAGCAGAGCCCGGCAAGAGACCCAGTACTTC. The chain employs TRBV15 and TRBJ2-5; no reliable D call. Germline V gene lookup returns CDR1 LNHNV and CDR2 YYDKDF (reference sequence). Trimming stripped 1 base from V and 2 bases from J, with 5 bases between. The CDR3 has 13 amino acids.

This rearrangement joins TRBV7-9 to TRBJ2-4; TRBD1 is a possible D gene (5 bases). The germline V gene has CDR1 SEHNR and CDR2 FQNEAQ (reference sequence). Trimming shortened V by 5 bases and J by 3 bases, and 23 bases separated the two germline ends. This CDR3 contains 18 residues. CDR3 DNA sequence: TGTGCCAGCAGCCAGATATGGGCAGGGATCGATTACAAAAACATTCAGTACTTC. As protein: CASSQIWAGIDYKNIQYF.

The chain has TRBV18 and TRBJ1-2; 10 nucleotides match TRBD1. Germline loops: CDR1 KGHSH, CDR2 LQKENI. This CDR3 region has 17 residues. J lost 5 bases, V lost 0 bases, and 9 bases had no gene match. The CDR3 DNA follows: TGTGCCAGCTCACCACCTGGGACAGGGGTCTTCCTTTATGGCTACACCTTC. It yields the protein CASSPPGTGVFLYGYTF.

This clone was observed a single time. The rearrangement uses TRBV29-1 and TRBJ1-4, with TRBD1 identical over 7 bases. V gave up 1 base and J gave up 6 bases; unmatched junction bases: 5. Per germline, CDR1 SQVTM and CDR2 ANQGSEA. This CDR3 is built from 14 residues. This chain's CDR3 is CSVEAGDRYEKLFF. CDR3 bases: TGCAGCGTTGAAGCAGGGGACAGATATGAAAAACTGTTTTTT.

In this sample, this clone turned up once. CDR3 residues: CASSLGSYGYTF. DNA for the CDR3: TGTGCCAGCAGCTTAGGTTCATATGGCTACACCTTC. This chain joins TRBV7-8 and TRBJ1-2; no clear D. Germline V gene lookup returns CDR1 SGHVS and CDR2 FQNEAQ. V was clipped by 1 base and J by 5 bases, with 5 bases between them. The CDR3 sequence is 12 residues long.

This chain connects TRBV4-2 to TRBJ2-7; 7 bases line up with TRBD2. Germline V gives CDR1 LGHNA, CDR2 YNFKEQ. The CDR3 totals 15 residues. Losses at the gene ends were 4 bases for V and 3 bases for J; bases not matched to a gene: 9. The CDR3 reads CASSPGLAVGYEQYF. In nucleotides, the CDR3 is TGTGCCAGCAGCCCCGGGCTAGCGGTTGGCTACGAGCAGTACTTC.

The chain combines TRBV18 with TRBJ2-3; no definite D call. Trimming cost V 3 bases and J 6 bases, with 13 bases left between them. The CDR3 has 14 amino acids. Germline CDR1 KGHSH, CDR2 LQKENI. The CDR3 region has the DNA TGTGCCAGCTCACCCCCAGGCCAATCGGATACGCAGTATTTT. Protein product: CASSPPGQSDTQYF.